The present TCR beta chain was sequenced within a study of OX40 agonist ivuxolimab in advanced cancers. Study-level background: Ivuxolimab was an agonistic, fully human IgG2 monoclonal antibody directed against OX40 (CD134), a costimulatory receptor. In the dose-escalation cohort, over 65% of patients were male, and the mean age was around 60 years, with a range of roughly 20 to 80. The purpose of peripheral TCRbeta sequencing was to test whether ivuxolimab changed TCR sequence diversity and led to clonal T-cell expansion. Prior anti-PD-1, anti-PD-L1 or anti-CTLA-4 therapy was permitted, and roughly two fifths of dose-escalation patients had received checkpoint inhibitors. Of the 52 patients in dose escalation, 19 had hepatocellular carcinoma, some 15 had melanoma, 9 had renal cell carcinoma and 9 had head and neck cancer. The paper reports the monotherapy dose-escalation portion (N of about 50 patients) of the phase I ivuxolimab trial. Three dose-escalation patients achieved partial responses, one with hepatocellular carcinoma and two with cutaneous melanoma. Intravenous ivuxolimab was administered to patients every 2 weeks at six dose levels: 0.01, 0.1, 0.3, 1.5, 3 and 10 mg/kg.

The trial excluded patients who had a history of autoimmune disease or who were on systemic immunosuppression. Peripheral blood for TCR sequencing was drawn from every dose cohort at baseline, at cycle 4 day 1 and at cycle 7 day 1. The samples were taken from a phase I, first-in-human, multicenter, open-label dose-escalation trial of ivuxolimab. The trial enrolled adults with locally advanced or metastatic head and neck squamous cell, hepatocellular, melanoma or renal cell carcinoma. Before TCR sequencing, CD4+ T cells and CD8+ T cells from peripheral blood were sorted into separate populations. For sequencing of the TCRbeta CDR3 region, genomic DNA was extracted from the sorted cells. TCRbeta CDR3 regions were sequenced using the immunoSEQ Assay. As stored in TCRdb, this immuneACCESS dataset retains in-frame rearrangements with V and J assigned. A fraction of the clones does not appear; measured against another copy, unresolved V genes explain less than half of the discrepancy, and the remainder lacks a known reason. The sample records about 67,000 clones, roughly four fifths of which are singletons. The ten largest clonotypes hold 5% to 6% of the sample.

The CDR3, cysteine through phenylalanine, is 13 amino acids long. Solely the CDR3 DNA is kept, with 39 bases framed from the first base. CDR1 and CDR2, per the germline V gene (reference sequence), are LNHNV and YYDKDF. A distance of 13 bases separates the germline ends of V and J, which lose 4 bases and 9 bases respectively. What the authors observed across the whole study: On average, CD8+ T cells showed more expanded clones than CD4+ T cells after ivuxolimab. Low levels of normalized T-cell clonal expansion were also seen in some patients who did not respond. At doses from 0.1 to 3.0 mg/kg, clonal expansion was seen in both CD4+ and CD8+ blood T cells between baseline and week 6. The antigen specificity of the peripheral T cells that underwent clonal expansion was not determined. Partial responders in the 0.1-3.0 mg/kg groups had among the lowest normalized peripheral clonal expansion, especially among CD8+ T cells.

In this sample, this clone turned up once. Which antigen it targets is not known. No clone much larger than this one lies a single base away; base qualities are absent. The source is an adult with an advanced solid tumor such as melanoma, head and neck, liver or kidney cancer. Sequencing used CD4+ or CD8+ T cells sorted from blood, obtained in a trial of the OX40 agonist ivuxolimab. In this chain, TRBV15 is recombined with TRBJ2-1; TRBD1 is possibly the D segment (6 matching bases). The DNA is TGTGCCACCAGCACCCACAGGGAAGGTGAGCAGTTCTTC. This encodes CATSTHREGEQFF.